This TCR beta chain was found in a study of blood T cell repertoires in COVID-19. About the research overall: Spain, Italy and the United States supplied samples that represented acute and convalescent COVID-19. Sources were T cells, B-cell-depleted T cells, or PBMCs; the material itself was cDNA or gDNA.

CDR3 length: 16 amino acids. The germline V gene encodes CDR1 MNHEY and CDR2 SMNVEV (reference sequence). V was clipped by 6 bases and J by 6 bases; unmatched bases: 13. In the source study's methods: The assay estimated nucleated cells by amplifying reference gene primers. Some clones are missing from TCRdb's copy, which holds only in-frame ones; the method was immunoSEQ multiplex PCR. V, J and clone size reflect that table, while D and trimming were determined from the DNA. The top ten hold roughly 7.4% of the sample, which has hundreds of thousands of clones, about 80% seen once. The chain recombines TRBV27 with TRBJ2-4, with 8 bases that match TRBD2. The specimen was peripheral blood. The receptor's source is a woman in her fifties or sixties with acute or convalescent COVID-19. CDR3 DNA: TGTGCCAGCAGCCCCAGGGCTAGCGGGCAATTAAACATTCAGTACTTC. This sequence encodes CASSPRASGQLNIQYF.